Included here is one TCR beta chain sequence, with context. What it recognizes is unknown. Those donating, healthy Caucasian individuals from Russia, were aged roughly 6 to 90. A second PCR of 7 to 11 cycles used a sample-barcoded 5' primer and a J-beta primer mix. Via MiXCR, TCRdb re-called the 5' RACE reads, giving one row per CDR3 protein. The table shows just over 1 million distinct CDR3 sequences, with over 35% occurring only once. These data belong to a study of blood T cells in healthy people across ages. Points from the study as a whole: The study found TCR beta diversity correlated strongly with naive T cell percentage. Greater diversity and more naive CD4+ cells were seen in long-lived donors than in aged donors.

V shed 1 base and J 5 bases; nucleotides not matched to a gene: 7. Germline lookup yields CDR1 MGHRA and CDR2 YSYEKL. The CDR3 contains 16 residues. This TCR was recovered from a woman aged 60-75 years in good health. What was sequenced was blood. V is TRBV4-1 and J is TRBJ2-2; TRBD1 agrees at 7 bases. Here the CDR3 reads CASSQGKGGSTGELFF. DNA for the CDR3: TGCGCCAGCAGCCAAGGAAAAGGGGGCTCTACCGGGGAGCTGTTTTTT.